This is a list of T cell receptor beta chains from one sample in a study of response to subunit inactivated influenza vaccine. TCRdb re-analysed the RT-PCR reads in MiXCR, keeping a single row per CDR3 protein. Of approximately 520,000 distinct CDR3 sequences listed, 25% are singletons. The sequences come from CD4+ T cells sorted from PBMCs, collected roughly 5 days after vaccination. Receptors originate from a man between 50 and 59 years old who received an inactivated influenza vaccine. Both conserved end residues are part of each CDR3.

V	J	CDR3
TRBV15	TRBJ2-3	CATSREGAIRTDTQYF
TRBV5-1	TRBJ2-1	CASSRTVAGANEQFF
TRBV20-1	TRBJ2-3	CSAKQADTQYF
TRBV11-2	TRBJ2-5	CASSNRQYGGPETQYF
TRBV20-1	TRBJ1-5	CSATRTTGDQPQHF
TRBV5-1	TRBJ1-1	CASSLMGGRNTEAFF
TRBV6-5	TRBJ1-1	CASSYSRFEGAEAFF
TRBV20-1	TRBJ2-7	CSARGRRGAYEQYF
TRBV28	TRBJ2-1	CASSWATSGRRIEGEQFF
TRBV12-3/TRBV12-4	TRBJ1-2	CASSLRGAGSYGYTF
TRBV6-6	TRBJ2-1	CASSYTGQGEFF
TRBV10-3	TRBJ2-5	CAISSGGWETQYF
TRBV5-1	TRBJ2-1	CASSLEPNNEQFF
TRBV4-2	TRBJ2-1	CASSQGSAATYNEQFF
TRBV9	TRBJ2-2	CASSVEANTGELFF
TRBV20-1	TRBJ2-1	CSARGGSGLYNEQFF
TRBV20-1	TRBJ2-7	CSASKREQYF
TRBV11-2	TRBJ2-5	CASSPFGGRLQETQYF
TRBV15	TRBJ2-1	CATSRTLGGGGRYEQFF
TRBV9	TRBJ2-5	CASSNRLDQETQYF
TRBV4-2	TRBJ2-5	CASSQDPSGGQETQYF
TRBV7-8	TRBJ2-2	CASSQGVIGELFF
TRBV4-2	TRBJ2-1	CASSQDPTSGGAGEQFF